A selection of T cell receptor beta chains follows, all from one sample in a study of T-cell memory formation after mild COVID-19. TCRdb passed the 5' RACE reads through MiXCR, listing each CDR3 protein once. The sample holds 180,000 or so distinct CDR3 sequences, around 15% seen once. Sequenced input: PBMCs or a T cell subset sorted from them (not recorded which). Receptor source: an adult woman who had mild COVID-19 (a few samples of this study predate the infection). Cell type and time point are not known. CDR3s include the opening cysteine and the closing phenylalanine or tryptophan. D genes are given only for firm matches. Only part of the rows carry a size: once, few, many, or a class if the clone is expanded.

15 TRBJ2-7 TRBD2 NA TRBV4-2 TGTGCCAGCAGCCCCGAAGCGGGGGGGAAGTACGAGCAGTACTTC CASSPEAGGKYEQYF
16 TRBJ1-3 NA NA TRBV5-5 TGTGCCAGCAGCTTCCCGGGGACCAGCTCTGGAAACACCATATATTTT CASSFPGTSSGNTIYF
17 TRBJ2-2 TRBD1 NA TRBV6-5 TGTGCCAGCAGTTACCCTGGGACAGGGGATAGCACCGGGGAGCTGTTTTTT CASSYPGTGDSTGELFF
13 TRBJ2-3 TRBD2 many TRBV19 TGTGCCAGTAGTTTGGGACTAGCGGATACGCAGTATTTT CASSLGLADTQYF
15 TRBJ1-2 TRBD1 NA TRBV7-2 TGTGCCAGCAGCTTCCCCCGGGACAGATTAAATGGCTACACCTTC CASSFPRDRLNGYTF
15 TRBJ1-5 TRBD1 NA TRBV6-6 TGTGCCAGCAGTCAGACAGGGGCCAGCAATCAGCCCCAGCATTTT CASSQTGASNQPQHF
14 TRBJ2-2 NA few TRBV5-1 TGCGCCAGCAGCTTGTCTGGCGACACCGGGGAGCTGTTTTTT CASSLSGDTGELFF
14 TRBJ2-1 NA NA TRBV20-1 TGCAGTGCTAGAGATCGTCGAGGCTACAATGAGCAGTTCTTC CSARDRRGYNEQFF
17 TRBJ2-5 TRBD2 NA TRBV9 TGTGCCAGCAGCACCGGGACTAGCGGGCTCGGAGCCGAGACCCAGTACTTC CASSTGTSGLGAETQYF
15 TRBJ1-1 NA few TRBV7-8 TGTGCCAGCAGCAACGCCAGGGGCTGGAACACTGAAGCTTTCTTT CASSNARGWNTEAFF
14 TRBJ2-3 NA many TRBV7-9 TGTGCCAGCAGCTTAGGCAGGGGTCCAGATACGCAGTATTTT CASSLGRGPDTQYF